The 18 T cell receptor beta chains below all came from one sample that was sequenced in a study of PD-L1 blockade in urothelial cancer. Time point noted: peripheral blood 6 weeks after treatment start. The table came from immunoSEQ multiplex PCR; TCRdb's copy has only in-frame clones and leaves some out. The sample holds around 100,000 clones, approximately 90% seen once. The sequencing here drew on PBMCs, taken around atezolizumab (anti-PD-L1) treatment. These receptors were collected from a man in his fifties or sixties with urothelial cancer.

CDR3 residues: CASSVQLAGGRYNEQFF. CDR3 DNA sequence: TGTGCCAGCAGTGTCCAACTAGCGGGGGGGCGTTACAATGAGCAGTTCTTC. The rearrangement links TRBV6-1 to TRBJ2-1; TRBD2 aligns across 13 bases. CDR3 size: 17 residues. The germline CDR1 and CDR2 sequences are MNHNS and SASEGT. V lost 4 bases to trimming and J lost 4 bases; unmatched junction nucleotides: 7.

The DNA of the CDR3 is TGTGCCAGCAGTGAGCCCAGGGGATCTTCCTACGAGCAGTACTTC. This gives the protein CASSEPRGSSYEQYF. The chain uses TRBV28 and TRBJ2-7; D might be TRBD1 (6 bases). V was trimmed by 5 bases and J by 1 base, leaving 15 bases between them. The germline gives CDR1 MDHEN, CDR2 SYDVKM. The CDR3 is made up of 15 amino acids.

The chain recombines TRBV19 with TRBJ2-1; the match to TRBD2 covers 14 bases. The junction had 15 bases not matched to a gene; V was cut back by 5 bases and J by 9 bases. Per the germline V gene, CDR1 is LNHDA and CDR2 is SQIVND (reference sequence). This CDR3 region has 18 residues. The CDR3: CASSPPRGGLAGDGEQFF. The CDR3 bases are TGTGCCAGTAGTCCCCCCCGGGGGGGACTAGCGGGAGACGGTGAGCAGTTCTTC.

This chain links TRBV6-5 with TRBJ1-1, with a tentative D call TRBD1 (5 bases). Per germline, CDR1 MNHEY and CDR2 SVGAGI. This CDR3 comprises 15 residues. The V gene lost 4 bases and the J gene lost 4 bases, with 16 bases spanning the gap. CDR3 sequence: CASSSRMGGSTEAFF. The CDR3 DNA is TGTGCCAGCAGTTCGCGCATGGGGGGGAGCACTGAAGCTTTCTTT.

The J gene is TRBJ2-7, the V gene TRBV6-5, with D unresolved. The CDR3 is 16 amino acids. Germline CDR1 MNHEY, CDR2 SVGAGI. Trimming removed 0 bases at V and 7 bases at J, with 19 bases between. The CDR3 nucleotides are TGTGCCAGCAGTTACTCTTCCCCCCCCTCCACTACTGAGCAGTACTTC. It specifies CASSYSSPPSTTEQYF.

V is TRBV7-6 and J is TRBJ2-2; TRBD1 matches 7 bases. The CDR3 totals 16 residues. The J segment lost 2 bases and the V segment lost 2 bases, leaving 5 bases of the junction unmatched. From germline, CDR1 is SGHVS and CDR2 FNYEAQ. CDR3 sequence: CASSLMAGGNTGELFF. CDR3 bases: TGTGCCAGCAGCTTAATGGCAGGGGGTAACACCGGGGAGCTGTTTTTT.

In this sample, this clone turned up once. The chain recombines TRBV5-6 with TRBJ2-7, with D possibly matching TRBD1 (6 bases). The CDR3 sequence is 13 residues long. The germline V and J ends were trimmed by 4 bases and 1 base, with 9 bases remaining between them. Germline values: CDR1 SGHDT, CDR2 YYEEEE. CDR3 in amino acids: CASSGTGSYEQYF. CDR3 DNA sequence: TGTGCCAGCAGCGGCACAGGGTCCTACGAGCAGTACTTC.

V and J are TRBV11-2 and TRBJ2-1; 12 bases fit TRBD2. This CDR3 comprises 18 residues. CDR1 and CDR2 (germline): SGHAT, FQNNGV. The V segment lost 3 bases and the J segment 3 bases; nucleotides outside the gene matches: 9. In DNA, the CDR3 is TGTGCCAGCAGCTTGTGGACTAGCGGGGTGGTGGGCTACAATGAGCAGTTCTTC. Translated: CASSLWTSGVVGYNEQFF.

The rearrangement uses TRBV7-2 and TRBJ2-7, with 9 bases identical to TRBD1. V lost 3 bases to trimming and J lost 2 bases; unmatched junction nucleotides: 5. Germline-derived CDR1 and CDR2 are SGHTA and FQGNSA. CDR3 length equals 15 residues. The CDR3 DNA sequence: TGTGCCAGCAGCTTGTCGACAGGGGGACCCTACGAGCAGTACTTC. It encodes CASSLSTGGPYEQYF.

CDR3 amino acids: CARIHSSDREKLETQYF. The CDR3 nucleotides are TGTGCCAGAATCCACTCATCAGACAGGGAGAAGCTGGAGACCCAGTACTTC. This chain links TRBV5-3 with TRBJ2-5; 7 bases map to TRBD1. TRBV5-3 belongs to the ORF category, with a function that is uncertain. This CDR3 is built from 17 residues. After removal of 6 bases from V and 5 bases from J, the junction contained 19 bases not matched to a gene.

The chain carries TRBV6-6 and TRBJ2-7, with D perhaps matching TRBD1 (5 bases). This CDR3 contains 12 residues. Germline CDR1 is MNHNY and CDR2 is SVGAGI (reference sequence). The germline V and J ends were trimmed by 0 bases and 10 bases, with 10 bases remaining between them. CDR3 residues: CASSYSLGHQYF. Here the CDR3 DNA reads TGTGCCAGCAGTTACTCGTTAGGACATCAGTACTTC.

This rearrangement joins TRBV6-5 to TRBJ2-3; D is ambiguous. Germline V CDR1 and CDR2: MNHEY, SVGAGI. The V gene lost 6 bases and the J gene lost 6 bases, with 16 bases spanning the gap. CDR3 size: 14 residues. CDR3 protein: CASSRFQTEDTQYF. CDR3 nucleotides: TGTGCCAGCAGCCGATTTCAGACTGAGGATACGCAGTATTTT.

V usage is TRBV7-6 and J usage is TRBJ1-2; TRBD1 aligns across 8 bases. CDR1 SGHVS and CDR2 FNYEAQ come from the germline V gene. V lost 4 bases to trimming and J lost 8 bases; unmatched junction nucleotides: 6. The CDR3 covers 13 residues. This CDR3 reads CASSSLQGVGYTF. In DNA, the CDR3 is TGTGCCAGCAGCTCCCTACAGGGGGTCGGCTACACCTTC.

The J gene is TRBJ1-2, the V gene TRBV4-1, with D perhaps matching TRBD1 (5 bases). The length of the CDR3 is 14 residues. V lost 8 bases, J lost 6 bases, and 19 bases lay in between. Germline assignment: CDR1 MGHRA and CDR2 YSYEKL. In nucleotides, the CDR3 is TGCGCCAGCCAGAAGGTGGGGGGGATGGATGGCTACACCTTC. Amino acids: CASQKVGGMDGYTF.

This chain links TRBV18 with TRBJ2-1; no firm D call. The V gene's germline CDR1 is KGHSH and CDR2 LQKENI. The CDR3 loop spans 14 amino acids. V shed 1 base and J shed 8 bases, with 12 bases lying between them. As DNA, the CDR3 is TGTGCCAGCTCACCACTCCCCTCGGGTGATGAGCAGTTCTTC. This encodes CASSPLPSGDEQFF.

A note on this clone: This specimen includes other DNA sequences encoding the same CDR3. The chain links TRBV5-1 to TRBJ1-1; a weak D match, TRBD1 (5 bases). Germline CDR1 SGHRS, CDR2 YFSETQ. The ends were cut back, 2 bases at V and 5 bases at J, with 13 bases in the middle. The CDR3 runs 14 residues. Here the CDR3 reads CASSLRGGGTEAFF. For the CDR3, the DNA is TGCGCCAGCAGCTTAAGGGGCGGTGGTACTGAAGCTTTCTTT. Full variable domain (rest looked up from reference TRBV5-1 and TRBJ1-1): KAGVTQTPRYLIKTRGQQVTLSCSPISGHRSVSWYQQTPGQGLQFLFEYFSETQRNKGNFPGRFSGRQFSNSRSEMNVSTLELGDSALYLCASSLRGGGTEAFFGQGTRLTVV.

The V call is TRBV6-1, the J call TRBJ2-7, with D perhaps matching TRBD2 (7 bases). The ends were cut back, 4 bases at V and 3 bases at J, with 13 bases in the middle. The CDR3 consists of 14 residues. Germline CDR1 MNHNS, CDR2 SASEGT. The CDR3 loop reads CASSGGGGLYEQYF. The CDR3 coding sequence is TGTGCCAGCAGTGGAGGGGGGGGCCTCTACGAGCAGTACTTC.

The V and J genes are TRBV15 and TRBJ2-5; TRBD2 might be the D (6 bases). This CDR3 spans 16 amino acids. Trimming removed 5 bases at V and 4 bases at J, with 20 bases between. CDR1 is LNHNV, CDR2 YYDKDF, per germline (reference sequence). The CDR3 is CATSGSPGRSAETQYF. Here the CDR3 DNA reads TGTGCCACCAGCGGTTCCCCCGGGAGATCGGCAGAGACCCAGTACTTC.